The clone carrying this T cell receptor beta chain was counted only a few times. The authors ran a second PCR of roughly 7 to 11 cycles using a sample-barcoded 5' primer and a J-beta primer mix. From the 5' RACE reads, TCRdb called clonotypes with MiXCR, one entry per CDR3 protein. Among 780,000 or so distinct CDR3 sequences listed, roughly 25% were seen once. This specimen comes from a study of blood T cells in healthy people across ages. The draw of peripheral blood yielded ten milliliters from each donor. The V gene lost 5 bases and the J gene lost 11 bases, with 12 bases spanning the gap. The length of the CDR3 is 10 residues. CDR1 is DFQATT and CDR2 is SNEGSKA in the germline V gene (reference sequence). Separately, the same data were catalogued under a study of T cells of mothers and their children.

The source of this sequence is a boy between 5 and 17 years old in good health. The sample taken for sequencing was blood. V usage is TRBV20-1 and J usage is TRBJ1-1; D is uncertain. CDR3: CSAYTGRAFF. In DNA form, the CDR3 reads TGCAGTGCTTACACGGGAAGGGCTTTCTTT.